The entry that follows covers one TCR beta chain sequence. Its target is not known. The data derive from a study of CD8+ T cells in alopecia areata. Background on the study: Treated patients were given 5 to 10 mg oral tofacitinib twice daily.

The sequencing template was cDNA reverse transcribed from extracted RNA. Measured with immunoSEQ multiplex PCR; TCRdb has only the in-frame clones, and not every one. The table has approximately 150,000 clones, more than 75% seen once; the top ten hold roughly 15%. Study-wide results and caveats: Greater clonality was observed in lesional scalp samples, especially alopecia totalis/universalis, versus normal scalp.

CDR3 length: 16 amino acids. Germline lookup yields CDR1 SGDLS and CDR2 YYNGEE. The V end was cut by 0 bases, the J end by 2 bases, with 11 bases between. As part of sample collection, lesional scalp punch biopsies and peripheral blood were taken from alopecia areata patients. This sequence joins TRBV9 and TRBJ2-2; the D is unclear. The starting material was CD8+ T cells sorted from blood, obtained at week 0. The sequence was collected from a human donor with alopecia areata. Written as DNA, the CDR3 is TGTGCCAGCAGCGTAGAGGGCTTCTCTAACACCGGGGAGCTGTTTTTT. Translated: CASSVEGFSNTGELFF.